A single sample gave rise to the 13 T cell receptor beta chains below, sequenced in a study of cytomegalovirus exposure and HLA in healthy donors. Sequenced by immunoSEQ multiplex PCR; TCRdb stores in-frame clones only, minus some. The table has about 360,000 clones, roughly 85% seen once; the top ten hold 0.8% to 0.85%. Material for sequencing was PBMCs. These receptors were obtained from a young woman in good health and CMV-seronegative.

CDR3 DNA sequence: TGTGCCAGCAGCTTGGGCAGGTTAGGAGAGACCCAGTACTTC. It encodes CASSLGRLGETQYF. The chain combines TRBV5-6 with TRBJ2-5; D unclear. Germline V gene data show CDR1 as SGHDT and CDR2 as YYEEEE. The CDR3 totals 14 residues. The V end lost 0 bases, the J end lost 4 bases, and 10 bases lay between the germline ends.

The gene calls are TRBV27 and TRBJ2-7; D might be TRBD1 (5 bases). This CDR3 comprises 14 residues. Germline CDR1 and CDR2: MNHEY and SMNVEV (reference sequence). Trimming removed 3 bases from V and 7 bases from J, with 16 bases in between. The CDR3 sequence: CASSFKGPSREQYF. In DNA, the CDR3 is TGTGCCAGCAGTTTTAAGGGGCCCTCGAGGGAGCAGTACTTC.

The CDR3 sequence: CSCTGGREQYF. The CDR3 bases are TGCAGCTGTACGGGAGGGCGGGAGCAGTACTTC. The genes are TRBV20-1 and TRBJ2-7, with 8 nucleotides matching TRBD2. The CDR3 runs to 11 residues. Germline V gene sequence: CDR1 DFQATT, CDR2 SNEGSKA (reference sequence).

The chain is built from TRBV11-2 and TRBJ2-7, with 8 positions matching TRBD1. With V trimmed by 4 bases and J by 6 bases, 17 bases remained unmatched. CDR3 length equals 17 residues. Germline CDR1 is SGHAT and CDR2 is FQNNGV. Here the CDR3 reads CASSSGRRQGPLSEQYF. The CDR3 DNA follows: TGTGCCAGCAGCTCGGGCCGGAGACAGGGGCCCTTAAGCGAGCAGTACTTC.

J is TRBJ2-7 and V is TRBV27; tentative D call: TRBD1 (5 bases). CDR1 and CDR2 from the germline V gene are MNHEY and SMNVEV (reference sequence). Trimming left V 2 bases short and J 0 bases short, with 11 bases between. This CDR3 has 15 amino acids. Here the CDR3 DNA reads TGTGCCAGCAGTTTACGAGGACAAAACTCCTACGAGCAGTACTTC. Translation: CASSLRGQNSYEQYF.

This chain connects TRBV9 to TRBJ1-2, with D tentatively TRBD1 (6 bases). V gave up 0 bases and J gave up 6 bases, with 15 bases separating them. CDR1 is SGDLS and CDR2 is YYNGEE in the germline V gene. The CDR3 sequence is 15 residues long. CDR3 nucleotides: TGTGCCAGCAGCGTAGAATGGGCAGGGGACCATGGCTACACCTTC. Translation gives CASSVEWAGDHGYTF.

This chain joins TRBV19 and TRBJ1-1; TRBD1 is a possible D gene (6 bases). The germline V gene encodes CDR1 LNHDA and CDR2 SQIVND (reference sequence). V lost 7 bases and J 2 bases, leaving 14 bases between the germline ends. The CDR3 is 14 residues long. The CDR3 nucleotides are TGTGCCAGTATAGATTGGGGGCAAAACACTGAAGCTTTCTTT. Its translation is CASIDWGQNTEAFF.

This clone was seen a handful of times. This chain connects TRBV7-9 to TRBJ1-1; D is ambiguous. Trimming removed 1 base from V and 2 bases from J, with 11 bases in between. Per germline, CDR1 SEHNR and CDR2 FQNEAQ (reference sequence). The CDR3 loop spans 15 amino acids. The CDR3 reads CASSLERSFNTEAFF. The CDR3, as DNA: TGTGCCAGCAGCTTAGAACGAAGCTTTAACACTGAAGCTTTCTTT.

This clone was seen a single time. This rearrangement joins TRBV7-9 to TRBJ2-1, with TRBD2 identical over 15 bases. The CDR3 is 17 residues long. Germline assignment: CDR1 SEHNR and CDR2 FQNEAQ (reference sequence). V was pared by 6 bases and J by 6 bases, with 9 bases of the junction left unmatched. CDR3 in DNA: TGTGCCAGCAGTCCCAACTGGGGACTAGCGGGAGGCAATGAGCAGTTCTTC. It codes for CASSPNWGLAGGNEQFF.

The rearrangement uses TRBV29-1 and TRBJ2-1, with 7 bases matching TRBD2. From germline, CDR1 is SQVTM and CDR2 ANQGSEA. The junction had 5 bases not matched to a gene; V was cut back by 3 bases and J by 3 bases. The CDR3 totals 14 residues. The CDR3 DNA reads TGCAGCGTTGATAGGCGGGAGTTCTACAATGAGCAGTTCTTC. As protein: CSVDRREFYNEQFF.

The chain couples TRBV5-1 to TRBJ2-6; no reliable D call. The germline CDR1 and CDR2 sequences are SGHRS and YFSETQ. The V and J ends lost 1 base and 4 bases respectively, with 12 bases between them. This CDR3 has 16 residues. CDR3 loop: CASSLSPALGANVLTF. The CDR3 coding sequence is TGCGCCAGCAGCTTGTCACCCGCGCTGGGGGCCAACGTCCTGACTTTC.

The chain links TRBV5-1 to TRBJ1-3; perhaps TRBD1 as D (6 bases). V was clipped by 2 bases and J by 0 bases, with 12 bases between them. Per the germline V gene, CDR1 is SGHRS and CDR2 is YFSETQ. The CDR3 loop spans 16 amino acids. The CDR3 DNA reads TGCGCCAGCAGCTTAACGACAGGAGCCTCTGGAAACACCATATATTTT. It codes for CASSLTTGASGNTIYF.

Here the CDR3 reads CASSLLGQGVQYF. For the CDR3, the DNA is TGTGCCAGCAGTTTATTGGGACAGGGGGTGCAGTACTTC. This rearrangement joins TRBV28 to TRBJ2-7; 11 bases line up with TRBD1. This CDR3 spans 13 amino acids. With 1 base clipped from V and 9 bases from J, the junction kept 2 bases outside the gene matches. Germline V gene data show CDR1 as MDHEN and CDR2 as SYDVKM.